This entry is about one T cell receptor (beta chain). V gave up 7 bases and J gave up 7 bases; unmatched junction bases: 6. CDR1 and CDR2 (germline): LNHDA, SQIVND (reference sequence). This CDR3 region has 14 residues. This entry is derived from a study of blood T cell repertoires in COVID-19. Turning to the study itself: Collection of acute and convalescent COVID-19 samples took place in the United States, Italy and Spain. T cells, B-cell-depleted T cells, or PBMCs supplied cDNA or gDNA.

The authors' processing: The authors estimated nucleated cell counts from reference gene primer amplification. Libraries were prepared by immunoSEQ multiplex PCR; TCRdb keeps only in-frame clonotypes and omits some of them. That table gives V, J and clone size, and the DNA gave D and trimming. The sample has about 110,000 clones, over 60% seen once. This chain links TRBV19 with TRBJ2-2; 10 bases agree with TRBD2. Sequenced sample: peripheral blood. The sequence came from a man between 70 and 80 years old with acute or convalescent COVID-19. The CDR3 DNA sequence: TGTGCCAGTATTGGACTAGCGGAGAACGGGGAGCTGTTTTTT. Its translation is CASIGLAENGELFF.